This paragraph reports one TCR beta chain. Its target is not known. The data derive from a study of vaccination effects on CD4 cells after COVID-19. The assay was immunoSEQ multiplex PCR, and TCRdb's table has in-frame clones only and misses some. The data contain 55,000 or so clones, roughly 77% of them singletons. In the ViraFEST assay, antigen-specific CD4+ clonotypes were identified by expansion after peptide-pool stimulation. Cultured cells yielded isolated CD4+ T cells after 10 to 11 days. This individual tested PCR-positive for SARS-CoV-2 infection between March and December 2020. Peptides at roughly 9.2 ug/ml and IL-2 at 9 to 10 IU/ml were added to some 2 million PBMC per well. A half-volume exchange with IL-2 medium occurred on days 3 and 7. V trimming: 1 base; J trimming: 2 bases; junction bases outside the gene matches: 0. Germline V gene lookup returns CDR1 LGHDT and CDR2 YNNKEL (reference sequence). CDR3 length equals 15 residues.

The TCR originated in a human donor who had a prior SARS-CoV-2 infection. The chain has TRBV3-1 (or the pseudogene TRBV3-2) and TRBJ2-7; 12 bases match TRBD2. The source material was CD4+ T cells from PBMCs cultured with HIV peptides, sampled before COVID-19 vaccination. The subset: HIV-1 Nef peptide pool negative control/reference culture. The CDR3 sequence: CASSQGTSGAYEQYF. CDR3 nucleotides: TGTGCCAGCAGCCAAGGGACTAGCGGGGCCTACGAGCAGTACTTC.